This T cell receptor beta chain was recovered during a study of patients and donors after allogeneic stem cell transplantation. Using its own MiXCR run on the RT-PCR reads, TCRdb lists one record per CDR3 protein. Of about 150,000 distinct CDR3 sequences in the sample, 30% to 45% were seen once. This CDR3 contains 15 residues. V was shortened by 5 bases and J by 9 bases, with 20 bases between the two germline ends. Looked up from germline, CDR1 is SGHTA and CDR2 is FQGTGA. The receptor was derived from a human donor who was either an allogeneic HSCT recipient or a stem cell or donor lymphocyte infusion donor (not recorded which). It is not recorded whose cells these are; they may come from a transplant donor. This rearrangement joins TRBV7-3 to TRBJ2-1; tentative D call: TRBD1 (6 bases). Material: blood, either unsorted or a sorted T cell fraction (not recorded which). CDR3 region: CASSPDRRTLSEQFF. CDR3 DNA: TGTGCCAGCAGCCCAGACAGGAGAACCCTCAGTGAGCAGTTCTTC.